These T cell receptor beta chains were read from a single sample in a study of T cell responses to AZD1222 COVID-19 vaccine. Assay used: immunoSEQ multiplex PCR; TCRdb lists only in-frame clones, some missing. The sample has tens of thousands of clones, over 75% seen once. Sequencing used peripheral blood, obtained 28 days after the second AZD1222 dose. Every receptor here comes from an adult who received the AZD1222 COVID-19 vaccine. CDR3s include the opening cysteine and the closing phenylalanine or tryptophan.

CDR3aa	v_gene	j_gene
CASSPNTGELFF	TRBV18	TRBJ2-2
CASSRMPGTGNEKLFF	TRBV9	TRBJ1-4
CASSYSGTREQFF	TRBV6-2/TRBV6-3	TRBJ2-1
CASSFTGVGYNEQFF	TRBV9	TRBJ2-1
CSVEEGYEQYF	TRBV29-1	TRBJ2-7
CATSDWGGSYNEQFF	TRBV24-1	TRBJ2-1
CASSASGDPREKLFF	TRBV7-6	TRBJ1-4
CASSISGSSYEQYF	TRBV27	TRBJ2-7
CASSFIGAEQYF	TRBV12-3/TRBV12-4	TRBJ2-7
CASRTPRVTGELFF	TRBV6-5	TRBJ2-2
CASSQSGSQPQHF	TRBV4-2	TRBJ1-5
CAWSRQGAWSQPQHF	TRBV30	TRBJ1-5
CASSGTSGYSYEQYF	TRBV28	TRBJ2-7